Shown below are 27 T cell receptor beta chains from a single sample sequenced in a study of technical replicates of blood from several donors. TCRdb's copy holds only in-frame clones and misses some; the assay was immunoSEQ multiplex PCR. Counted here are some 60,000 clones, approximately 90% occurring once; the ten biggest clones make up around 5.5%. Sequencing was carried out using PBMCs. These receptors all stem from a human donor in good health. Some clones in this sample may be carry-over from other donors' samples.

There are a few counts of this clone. The CDR3 is CATSRDLMLANYGYTF. CDR3 coding DNA: TGTGCCACCAGCAGAGATCTGATGTTAGCTAACTATGGCTACACCTTC. The chain uses TRBV15 and TRBJ1-2; no clear D gene. The CDR3 extends over 16 amino acids. Trimming stripped 0 bases from V and 0 bases from J, with 11 bases between. CDR1 and CDR2 from the germline V gene are LNHNV and YYDKDF (reference sequence).

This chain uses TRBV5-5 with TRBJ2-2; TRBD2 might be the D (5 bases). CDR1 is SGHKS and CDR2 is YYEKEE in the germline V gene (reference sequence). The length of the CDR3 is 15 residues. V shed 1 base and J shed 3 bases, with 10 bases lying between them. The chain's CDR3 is CASSLRTGYTGELFF. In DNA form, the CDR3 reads TGTGCCAGCAGCTTGAGGACGGGATACACCGGGGAGCTGTTTTTT.

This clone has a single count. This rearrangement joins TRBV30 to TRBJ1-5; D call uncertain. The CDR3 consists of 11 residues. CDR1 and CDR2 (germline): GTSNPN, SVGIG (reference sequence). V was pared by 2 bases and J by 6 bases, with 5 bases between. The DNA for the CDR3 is TGTGCCTGGAGTCGTTGTCAGCCCCAGCATTTT. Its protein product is CAWSRCQPQHF.

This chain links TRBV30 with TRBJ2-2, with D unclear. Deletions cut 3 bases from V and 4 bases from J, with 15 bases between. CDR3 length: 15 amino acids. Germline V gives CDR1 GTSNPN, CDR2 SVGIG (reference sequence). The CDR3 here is CAWRGPFHGTGELFF. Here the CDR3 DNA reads TGTGCCTGGAGGGGCCCGTTCCACGGCACCGGGGAGCTGTTTTTT.

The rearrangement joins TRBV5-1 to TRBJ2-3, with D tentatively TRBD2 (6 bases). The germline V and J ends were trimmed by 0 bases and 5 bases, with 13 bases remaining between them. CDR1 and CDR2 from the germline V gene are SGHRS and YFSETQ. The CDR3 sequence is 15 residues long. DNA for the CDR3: TGCGCCAGCAGCTTGGGTTTTTGGGGAGGAGATACGCAGTATTTT. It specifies CASSLGFWGGDTQYF.

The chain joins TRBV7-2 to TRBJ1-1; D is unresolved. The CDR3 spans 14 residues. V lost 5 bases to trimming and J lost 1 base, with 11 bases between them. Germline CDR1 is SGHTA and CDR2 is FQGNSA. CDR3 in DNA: TGTGCCAGCAGCCCCGGTAACAGGAACACTGAAGCTTTCTTT. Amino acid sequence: CASSPGNRNTEAFF.

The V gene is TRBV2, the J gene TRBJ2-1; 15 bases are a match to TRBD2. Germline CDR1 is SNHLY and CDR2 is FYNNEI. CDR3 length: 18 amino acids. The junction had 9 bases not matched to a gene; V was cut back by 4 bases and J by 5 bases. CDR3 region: CASSGTSGRARENNEQFF. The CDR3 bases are TGTGCCAGCAGTGGGACTAGCGGGAGGGCCAGAGAAAACAATGAGCAGTTCTTC.

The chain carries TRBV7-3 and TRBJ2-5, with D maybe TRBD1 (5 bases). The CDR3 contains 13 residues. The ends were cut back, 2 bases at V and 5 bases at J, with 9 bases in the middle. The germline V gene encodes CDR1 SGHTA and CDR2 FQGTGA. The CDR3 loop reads CASSLQGSETQYF. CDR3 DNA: TGTGCCAGCAGCTTACAGGGTTCTGAGACCCAGTACTTC.

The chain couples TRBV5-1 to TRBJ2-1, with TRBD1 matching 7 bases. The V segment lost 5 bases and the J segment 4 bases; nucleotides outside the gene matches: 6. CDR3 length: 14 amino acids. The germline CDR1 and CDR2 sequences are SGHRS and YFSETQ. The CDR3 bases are TGCGCCAGCAGTACGGGACAGCCTTACAATGAGCAGTTCTTC. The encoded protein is CASSTGQPYNEQFF.

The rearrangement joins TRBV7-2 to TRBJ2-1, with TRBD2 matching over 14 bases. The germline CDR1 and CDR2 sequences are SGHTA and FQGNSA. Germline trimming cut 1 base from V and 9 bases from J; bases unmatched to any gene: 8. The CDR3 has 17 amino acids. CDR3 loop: CASSLDSGTSGSTEQFF. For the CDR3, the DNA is TGTGCCAGCAGCTTAGACTCCGGGACTAGCGGGAGCACTGAGCAGTTCTTC.

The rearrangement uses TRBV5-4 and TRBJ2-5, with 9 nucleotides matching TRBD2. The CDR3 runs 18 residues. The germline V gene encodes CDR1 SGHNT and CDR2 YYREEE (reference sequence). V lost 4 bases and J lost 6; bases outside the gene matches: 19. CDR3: CASSPGGFLAGSQKTQYF. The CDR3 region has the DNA TGTGCCAGCAGCCCCGGGGGCTTTCTAGCGGGGAGCCAGAAGACCCAGTACTTC.

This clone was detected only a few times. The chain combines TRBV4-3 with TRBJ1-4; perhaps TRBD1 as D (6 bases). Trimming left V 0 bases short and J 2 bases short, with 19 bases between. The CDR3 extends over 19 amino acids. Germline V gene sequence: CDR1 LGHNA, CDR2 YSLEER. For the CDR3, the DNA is TGCGCCAGCAGCCAAGATGGAGGCGGCAGGGGAGGGACTAATGAAAAACTGTTTTTT. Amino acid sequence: CASSQDGGGRGGTNEKLFF.

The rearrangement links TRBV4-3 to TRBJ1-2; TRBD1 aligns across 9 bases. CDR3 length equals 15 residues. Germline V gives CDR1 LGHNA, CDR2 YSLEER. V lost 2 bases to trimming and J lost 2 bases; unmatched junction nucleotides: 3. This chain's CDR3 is CASSQTTGGNYGYTF. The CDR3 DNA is TGCGCCAGCAGCCAAACTACAGGGGGCAACTATGGCTACACCTTC.

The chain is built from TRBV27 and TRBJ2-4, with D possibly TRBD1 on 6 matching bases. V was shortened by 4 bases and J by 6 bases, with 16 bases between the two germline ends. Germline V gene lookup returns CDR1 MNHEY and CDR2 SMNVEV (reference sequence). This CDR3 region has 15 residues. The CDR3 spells CASSSWTDDRNIQYF. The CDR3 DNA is TGTGCCAGCAGTTCCTGGACAGATGATCGAAACATTCAGTACTTC.

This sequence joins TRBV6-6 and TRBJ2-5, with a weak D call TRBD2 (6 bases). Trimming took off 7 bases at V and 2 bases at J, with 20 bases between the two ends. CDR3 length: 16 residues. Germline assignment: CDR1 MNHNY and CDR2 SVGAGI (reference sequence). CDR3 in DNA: TGTGCCAGCACCCCCCGGGGGAGCCGGGGACAAGAGACCCAGTACTTC. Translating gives CASTPRGSRGQETQYF.

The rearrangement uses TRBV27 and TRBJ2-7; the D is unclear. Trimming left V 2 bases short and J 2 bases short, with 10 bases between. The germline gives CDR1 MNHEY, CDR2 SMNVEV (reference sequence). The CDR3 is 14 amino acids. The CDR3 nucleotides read TGTGCCAGCAGTTTACTGGCGAGGACCTACGAGCAGTACTTC. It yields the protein CASSLLARTYEQYF.

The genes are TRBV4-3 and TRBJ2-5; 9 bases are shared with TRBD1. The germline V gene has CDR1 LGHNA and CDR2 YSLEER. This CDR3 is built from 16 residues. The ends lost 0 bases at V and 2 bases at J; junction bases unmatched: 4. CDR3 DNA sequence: TGCGCCAGCAGCCAAGATTTGGGGACAGGGCAAGAGACCCAGTACTTC. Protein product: CASSQDLGTGQETQYF.

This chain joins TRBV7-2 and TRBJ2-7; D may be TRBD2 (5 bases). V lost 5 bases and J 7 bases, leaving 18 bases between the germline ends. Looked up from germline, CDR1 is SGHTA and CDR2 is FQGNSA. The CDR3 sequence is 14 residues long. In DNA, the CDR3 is TGTGCCAGCAGCCCCGGGTACCTTAGCGTAGAGCAGTACTTC. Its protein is CASSPGYLSVEQYF.

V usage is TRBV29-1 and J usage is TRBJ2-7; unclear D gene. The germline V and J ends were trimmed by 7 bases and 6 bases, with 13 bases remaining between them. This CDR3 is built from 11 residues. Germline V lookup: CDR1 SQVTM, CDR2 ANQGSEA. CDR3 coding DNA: TGCAGCGGTATTTGGTTTAGCGAGCAGTACTTC. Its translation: CSGIWFSEQYF.

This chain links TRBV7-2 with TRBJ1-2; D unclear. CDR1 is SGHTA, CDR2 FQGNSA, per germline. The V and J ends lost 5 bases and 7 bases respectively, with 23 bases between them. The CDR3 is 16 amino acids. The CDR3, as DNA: TGTGCCAGCAGCCAACCGCAGGCAGGTGGATCTGGTGGCTACACCTTC. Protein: CASSQPQAGGSGGYTF. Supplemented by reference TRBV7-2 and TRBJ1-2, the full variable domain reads GAGVSQSPSNKVTEKGKDVELRCDPISGHTALYWYRQSLGQGLEFLIYFQGNSAPDKSGLPSDRFSAERTGGSVSTLTIQRTQQEDSAVYLCASSQPQAGGSGGYTFGSGTRLTVV.

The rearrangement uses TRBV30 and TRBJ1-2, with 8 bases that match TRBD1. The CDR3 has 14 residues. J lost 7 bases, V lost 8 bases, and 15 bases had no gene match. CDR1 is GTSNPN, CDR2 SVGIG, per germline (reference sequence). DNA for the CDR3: TGTGCCCGAGATCGCAGGGGGCTTTCGAGTGGCTACACCTTC. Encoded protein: CARDRRGLSSGYTF.

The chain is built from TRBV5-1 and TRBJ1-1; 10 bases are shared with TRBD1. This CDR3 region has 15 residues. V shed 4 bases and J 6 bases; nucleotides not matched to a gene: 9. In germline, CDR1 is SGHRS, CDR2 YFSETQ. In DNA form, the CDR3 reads TGCGCCAGCAGCAAAGGGACAGGGGATGGAGCTGAAGCTTTCTTT. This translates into CASSKGTGDGAEAFF. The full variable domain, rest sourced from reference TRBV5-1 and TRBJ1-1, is KAGVTQTPRYLIKTRGQQVTLSCSPISGHRSVSWYQQTPGQGLQFLFEYFSETQRNKGNFPGRFSGRQFSNSRSEMNVSTLELGDSALYLCASSKGTGDGAEAFFGQGTRLTVV.

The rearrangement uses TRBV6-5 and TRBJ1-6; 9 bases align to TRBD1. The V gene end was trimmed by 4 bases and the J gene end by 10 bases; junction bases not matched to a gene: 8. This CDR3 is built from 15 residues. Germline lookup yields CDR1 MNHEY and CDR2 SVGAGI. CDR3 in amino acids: CASSLNRGQDSPLHF. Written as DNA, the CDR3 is TGTGCCAGCAGTTTAAACAGGGGGCAGGACTCACCCCTCCACTTT.

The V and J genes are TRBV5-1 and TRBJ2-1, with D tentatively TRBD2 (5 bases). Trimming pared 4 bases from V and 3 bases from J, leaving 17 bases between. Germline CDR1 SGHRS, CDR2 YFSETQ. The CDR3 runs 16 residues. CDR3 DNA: TGCGCCAGCAGCCAGTACGGGGTGGGGAACTACAATGAGCAGTTCTTC. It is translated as CASSQYGVGNYNEQFF. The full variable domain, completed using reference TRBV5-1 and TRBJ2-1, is KAGVTQTPRYLIKTRGQQVTLSCSPISGHRSVSWYQQTPGQGLQFLFEYFSETQRNKGNFPGRFSGRQFSNSRSEMNVSTLELGDSALYLCASSQYGVGNYNEQFFGPGTRLTVL.

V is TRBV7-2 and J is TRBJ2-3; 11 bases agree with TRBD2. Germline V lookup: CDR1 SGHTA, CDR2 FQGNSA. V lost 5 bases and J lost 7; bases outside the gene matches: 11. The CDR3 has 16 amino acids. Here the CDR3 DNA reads TGTGCCAGCAGCCCGCCGGGACTAGCGGACCTGAATACGCAGTATTTT. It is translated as CASSPPGLADLNTQYF.

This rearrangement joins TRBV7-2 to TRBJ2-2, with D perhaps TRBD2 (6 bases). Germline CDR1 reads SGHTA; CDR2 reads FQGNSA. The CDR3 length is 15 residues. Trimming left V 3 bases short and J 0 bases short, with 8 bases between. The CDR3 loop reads CASSLGLANTGELFF. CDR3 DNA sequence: TGTGCCAGCAGCTTGGGACTTGCGAACACCGGGGAGCTGTTTTTT.

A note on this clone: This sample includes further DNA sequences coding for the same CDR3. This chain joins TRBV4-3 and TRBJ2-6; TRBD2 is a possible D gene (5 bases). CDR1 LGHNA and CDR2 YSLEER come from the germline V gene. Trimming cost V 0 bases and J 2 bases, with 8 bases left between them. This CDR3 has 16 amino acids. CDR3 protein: CASSQDSGTGANVLTF. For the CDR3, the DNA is TGCGCCAGCAGCCAAGATTCGGGGACTGGGGCCAACGTCCTGACTTTC.